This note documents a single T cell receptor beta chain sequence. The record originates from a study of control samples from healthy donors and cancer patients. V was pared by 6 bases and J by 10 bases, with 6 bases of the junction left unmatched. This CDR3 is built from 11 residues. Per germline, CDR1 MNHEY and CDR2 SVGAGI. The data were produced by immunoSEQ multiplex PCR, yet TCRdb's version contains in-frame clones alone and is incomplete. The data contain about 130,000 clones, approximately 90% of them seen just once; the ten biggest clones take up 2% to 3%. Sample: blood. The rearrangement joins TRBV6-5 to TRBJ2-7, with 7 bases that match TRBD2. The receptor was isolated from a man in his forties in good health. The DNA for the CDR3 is TGTGCCAGCAGGGACCCTAGCGGTCAGTACTTC. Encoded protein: CASRDPSGQYF.